The entry below gives a single T cell receptor beta chain sequence along with its context. The antigen it binds to is not known. It has no much larger one-base neighbor in the sample; base qualities were not kept. The donors were 40 or so Caucasian individuals from Russia, aged 6 to 90 years, who were systemically healthy. Each donor gave 8 to 10 milliliters of peripheral blood, drawn into EDTA-treated Vacutainer tubes. PBMCs were isolated by Ficoll-Paque density-gradient centrifugation, with at least 7 million obtained per sample. Total RNA, at least 5.5 micrograms per sample, was extracted from PBMCs with Trizol reagent. The percentages of naive CD45RAhigh/CD27high T cells were determined by flow cytometry on a PBMC aliquot from every donor. This specimen comes from a study of blood T cells in healthy people across ages (dated by TCRdb to between 2015 and 2017). Describing the broader study: Template switching captured roughly one uniquely barcoded TCR beta cDNA molecule per two T cells in model experiments. Using the same blood draw, the study looked at two additional independent replicas of 1 million unique cDNA reads for two donors, one aged 18 to 30 and the other aged 80 or older. The study measured age-related changes in TCR beta repertoire diversity using deep sequencing normalized with unique cDNA molecular identifiers. To avoid experimental bias, donors of different ages were distributed randomly across sequencing lanes. Four age groups were formed from the donors: young (average about 15 years), middle-aged (around 39), aged (62) and long-lived (approximately 78).

The library was produced with 5' RACE. TCRdb names Illumina HiSeq 2500 as the instrument used. A second PCR of about 7 to 12 cycles was performed with a sample-barcoded 5' primer and a J-beta primer mix. A template-switch 5' adaptor carrying 12 random nucleotides introduced a unique molecular identifier onto each TCR beta cDNA molecule. Each sample yielded at least 2.5 million CDR3-containing paired-end reads. First-strand cDNA was synthesized from all RNA with the Mint cDNA synthesis kit, primed by a TRBC-specific oligonucleotide. After uracil-DNA glycosylase treatment, a first 18-cycle PCR used universal primers M1SS and BC2_uni_R on all cDNA. The study's processing was this. For normalization, 1 million high-quality reads were randomly selected from each sample, with every read carrying a distinct molecular identifier. Instead of being binned into consensus sequences, reads that shared molecular identifiers were thrown out. MiTCR, set to a Q25 quality threshold and the strictest error-elimination algorithm, was used for CDR3 identification, clonotype clustering and error correction. A nonparametric unseen species model using Euler transformation provided a lower-bound estimate of total TCR beta diversity. Clones were called with MiXCR by TCRdb after fastp trimmed the public reads at Q25, and only in-frame beta chains were retained. Records with the same CDR3 protein are collapsed into one entry carrying the most frequent genes and DNA. The authors' filters were not applied to this entry. The sample table lists 1.5 million to 2 million distinct CDR3 sequences, 28% of them with a count of one. Of the sample, 7.7% falls within the top ten clones.

Overall results and qualifications from the work: Total diversity estimates from one million sequenced T cells were considered lower bounds and underestimates. A strong correlation was found between observed TCR beta diversity and the percentage of naive T cells measured by flow cytometry. Observed TCR beta diversity per million T cells fell roughly linearly with age, and a significant reduction was already apparent by age roughly 40. Compared with the aged group, the long-lived group had more naive CD4+ T cells, fewer expanded clones and increased TCR diversity, suggesting age selection. The CMV infection status of donors was not known, potentially confounding age-related changes in expanded clonotypes. Conclusive comparison of naive and antigen-experienced compartments was prevented by the profiling of bulk unsorted PBMCs.

From a lookup of the germline V gene, CDR1 and CDR2 are SGHTA and FQGNSA. The CDR3 goes from the cysteine to the phenylalanine over 16 residues. Of all the DNA, just the CDR3 is kept, 48 bases in frame from base 1. Relative to germline, V is 5 bases shorter and J is 5 bases shorter, with 20 bases between their ends. The V gene is TRBV7-2 and the J gene is TRBJ2-3; the D gene is possibly TRBD2, with 5 bases matching. The clonotype originates from a woman in her 30s in good health. The specimen sequenced was blood. CDR3 loop: CASSPRGSGLGDTQYF. The DNA sequence is given as TGTGCCAGCAGCCCAAGAGGGTCCGGTCTGGGAGATACGCAGTATTTT. With the portions outside the CDR3 filled from the reference TRBV7-2 and TRBJ2-3 genes, the complete variable region becomes GAGVSQSPSNKVTEKGKDVELRCDPISGHTALYWYRQSLGQGLEFLIYFQGNSAPDKSGLPSDRFSAERTGGSVSTLTIQRTQQEDSAVYLCASSPRGSGLGDTQYFGPGTRLTVL.